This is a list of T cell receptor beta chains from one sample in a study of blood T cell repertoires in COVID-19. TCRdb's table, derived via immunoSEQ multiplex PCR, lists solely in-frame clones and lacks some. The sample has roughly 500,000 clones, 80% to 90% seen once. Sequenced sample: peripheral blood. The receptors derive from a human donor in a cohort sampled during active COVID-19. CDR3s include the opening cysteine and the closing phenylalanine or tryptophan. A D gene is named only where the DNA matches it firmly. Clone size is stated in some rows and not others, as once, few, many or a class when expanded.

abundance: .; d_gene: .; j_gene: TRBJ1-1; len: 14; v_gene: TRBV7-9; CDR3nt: TGTGCCAGCAGTCCCGGATTCAAAGCGACTGAAGCTTTCTTT; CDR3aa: CASSPGFKATEAFF
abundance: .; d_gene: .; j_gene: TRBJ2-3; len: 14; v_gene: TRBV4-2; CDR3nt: TGTGCCAGCAGCCAAGTCACAGGTCCAGATACGCAGTATTTT; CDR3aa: CASSQVTGPDTQYF
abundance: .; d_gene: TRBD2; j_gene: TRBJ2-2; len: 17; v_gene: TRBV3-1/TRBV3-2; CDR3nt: TGTGCCAGCAGCCAAGTGGGACTAGCGGGGGACACCGGGGAGCTGTTTTTT; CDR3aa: CASSQVGLAGDTGELFF
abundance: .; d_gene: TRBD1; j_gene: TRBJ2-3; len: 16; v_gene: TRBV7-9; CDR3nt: TGTGCCAGCAGCTTAGGGTGGGGGACAGGCACAGATACGCAGTATTTT; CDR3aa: CASSLGWGTGTDTQYF
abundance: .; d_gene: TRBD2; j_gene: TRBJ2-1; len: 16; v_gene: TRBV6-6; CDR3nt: TGTGCCAGCAGTTACTCCCCTAGCGGGAGTAGGAATGAGCAGTTCTTC; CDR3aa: CASSYSPSGSRNEQFF
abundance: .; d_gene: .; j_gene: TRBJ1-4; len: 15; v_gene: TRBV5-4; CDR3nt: TGTGCCAGCAGCTTGGATCGGGCAACTAATGAAAAACTGTTTTTT; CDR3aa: CASSLDRATNEKLFF
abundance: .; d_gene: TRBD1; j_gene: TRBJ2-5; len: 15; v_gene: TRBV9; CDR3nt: TGTGCCAGCAGCGTAGGGGGACAGGAGCGAGAGACCCAGTACTTC; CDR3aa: CASSVGGQERETQYF
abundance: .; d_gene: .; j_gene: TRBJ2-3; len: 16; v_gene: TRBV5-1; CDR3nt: TGCGCCAGCAGCCAACTGGGAGTCGACGGCACAGATACGCAGTATTTT; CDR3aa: CASSQLGVDGTDTQYF
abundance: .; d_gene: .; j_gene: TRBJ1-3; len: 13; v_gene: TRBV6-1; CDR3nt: TGTGCCAGCAGTGAGACAGCTGGAAACACCATATATTTT; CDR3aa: CASSETAGNTIYF
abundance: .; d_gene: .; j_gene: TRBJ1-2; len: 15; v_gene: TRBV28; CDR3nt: TGTGCCAGCATGGATCCCTCCAGGGCCAACTATGGCTACACCTTC; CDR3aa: CASMDPSRANYGYTF
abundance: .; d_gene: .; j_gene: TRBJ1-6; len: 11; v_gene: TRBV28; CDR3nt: TGTGCCAGCACCGGGAATTCACCCCTCCACTTT; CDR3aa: CASTGNSPLHF
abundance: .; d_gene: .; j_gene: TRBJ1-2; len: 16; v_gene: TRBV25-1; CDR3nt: TGTGCCAGCAGCTTCCGGATACAGGGAGAAAACTATGGCTACACCTTC; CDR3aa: CASSFRIQGENYGYTF
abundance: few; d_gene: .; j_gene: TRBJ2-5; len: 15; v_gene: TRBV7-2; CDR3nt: TGTGCCAGCAGCTTAGTGCAGGGCATATGGGAGACCCAGTACTTC; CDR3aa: CASSLVQGIWETQYF
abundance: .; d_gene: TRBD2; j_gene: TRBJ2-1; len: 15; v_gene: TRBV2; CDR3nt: TGTGCCAGCAGTGGGGGACTAGCGCTATATGGTGAGCAGTTCTTC; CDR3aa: CASSGGLALYGEQFF
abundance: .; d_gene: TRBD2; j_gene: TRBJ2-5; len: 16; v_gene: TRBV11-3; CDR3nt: TGTGCCAGCAGCTTTAGTAGCGGGTTAGGGCAAGAGACCCAGTACTTC; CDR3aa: CASSFSSGLGQETQYF
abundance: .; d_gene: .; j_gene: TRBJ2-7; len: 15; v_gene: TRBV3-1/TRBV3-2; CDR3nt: TGTGCCAGCAGCCAGCTATCCAGAACAGCCTACGAGCAGTACTTC; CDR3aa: CASSQLSRTAYEQYF
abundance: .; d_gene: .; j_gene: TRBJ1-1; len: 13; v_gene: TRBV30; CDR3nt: TGTGCCTCGATCCGGGTCTCCAACACTGAAGCTTTCTTT; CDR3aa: CASIRVSNTEAFF
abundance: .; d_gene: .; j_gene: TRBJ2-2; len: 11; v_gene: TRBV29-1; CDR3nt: TGCAGCGTTGGTGAGGGCGGGGAGCTGTTTTTT; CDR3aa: CSVGEGGELFF
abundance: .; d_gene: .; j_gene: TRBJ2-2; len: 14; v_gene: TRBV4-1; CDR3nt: TGCGCCAGCAGCCTTCGGGAGAACACCGGGGAGCTGTTTTTT; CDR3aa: CASSLRENTGELFF
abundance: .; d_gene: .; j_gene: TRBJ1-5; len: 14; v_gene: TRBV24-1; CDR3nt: TGTGCCACCAGTGAGGCCCTTTCCAATCAGCCCCAGCATTTT; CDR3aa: CATSEALSNQPQHF
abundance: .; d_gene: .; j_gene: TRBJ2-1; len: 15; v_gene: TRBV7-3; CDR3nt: TGTGCCAGCAGCTTGAGGAGCGGCTCCTACAATGAGCAGTTCTTC; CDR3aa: CASSLRSGSYNEQFF
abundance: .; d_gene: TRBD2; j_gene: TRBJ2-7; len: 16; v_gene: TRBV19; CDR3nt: TGTGCCAGTAGTTCGAGCGGGAGGAGCCCGGGCTACGAGCAGTACTTC; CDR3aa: CASSSSGRSPGYEQYF
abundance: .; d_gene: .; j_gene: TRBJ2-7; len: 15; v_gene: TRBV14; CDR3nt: TGTGCCAGCAGCCAAGATCAGGGACGGGGGTACGAGCAGTACTTC; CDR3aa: CASSQDQGRGYEQYF
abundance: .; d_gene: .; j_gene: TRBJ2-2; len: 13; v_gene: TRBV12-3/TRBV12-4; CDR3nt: TGTGCCAGCACCTTACTGAGGGCCGGGGAGCTGTTTTTT; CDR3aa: CASTLLRAGELFF
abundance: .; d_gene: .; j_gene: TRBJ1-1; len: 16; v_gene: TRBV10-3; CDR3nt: TGTGCCATCAGTGAGTCGGCAGGGTGGGGGAACACTGAAGCTTTCTTT; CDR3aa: CAISESAGWGNTEAFF
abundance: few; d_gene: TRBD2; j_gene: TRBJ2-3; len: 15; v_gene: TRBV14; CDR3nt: TGTGCCAGCAGGAAACTAGCGGGAGGGACAGATACGCAGTATTTT; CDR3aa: CASRKLAGGTDTQYF
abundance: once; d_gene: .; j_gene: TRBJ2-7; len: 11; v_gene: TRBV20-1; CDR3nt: TGCAGTGCTAGAGACGTCGGCGAGCAGTACTTC; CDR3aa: CSARDVGEQYF
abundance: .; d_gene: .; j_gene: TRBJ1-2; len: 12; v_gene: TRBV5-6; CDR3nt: TGTGCCAGCCGGGGGGGCGCAGCTGGCTACACCTTC; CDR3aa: CASRGGAAGYTF
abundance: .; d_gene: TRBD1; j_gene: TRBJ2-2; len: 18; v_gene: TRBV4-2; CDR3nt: TGTGCCAGCAGCCAAGAAAGGACAGGGGGTCAAATTACCGGGGAGCTGTTTTTT; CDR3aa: CASSQERTGGQITGELFF
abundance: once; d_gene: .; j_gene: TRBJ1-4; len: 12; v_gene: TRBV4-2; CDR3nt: TGTGCCAGCAGCCCAGGGCGGGAGGGACTGTTTTTT; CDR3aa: CASSPGREGLFF
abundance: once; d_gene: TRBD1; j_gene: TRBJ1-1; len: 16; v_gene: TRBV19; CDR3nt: TGTGCCAGTAGTATAGGTGGAAACAGGGGGCTGACTGAAGCTTTCTTT; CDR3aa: CASSIGGNRGLTEAFF
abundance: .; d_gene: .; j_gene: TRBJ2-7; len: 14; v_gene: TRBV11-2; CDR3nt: TGTGCCAGCAGCCGCGATAGAGTAGCGAACGAGCAGTACTTC; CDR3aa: CASSRDRVANEQYF
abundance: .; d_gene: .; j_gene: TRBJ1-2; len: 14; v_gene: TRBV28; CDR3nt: TGTGCCAGCAGCCGACAGTCAGATGTCTATGGCTACACCTTC; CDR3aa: CASSRQSDVYGYTF
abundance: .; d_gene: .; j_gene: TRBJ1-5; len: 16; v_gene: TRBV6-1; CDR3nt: TGTGCCAGCAGTGAAGTTTGGACAACGAGCAATCAGCCCCAGCATTTT; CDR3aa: CASSEVWTTSNQPQHF
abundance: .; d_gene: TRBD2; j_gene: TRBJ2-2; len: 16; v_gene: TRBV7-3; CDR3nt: TGTGCCAGCAGCTTGACGGGAGGCTGGAACACCGGGGAGCTGTTTTTT; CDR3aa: CASSLTGGWNTGELFF
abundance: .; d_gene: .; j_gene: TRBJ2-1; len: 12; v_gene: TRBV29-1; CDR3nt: TGCAGCGTTGTCAAAAGGGGCAATGAGCAGTTCTTC; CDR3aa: CSVVKRGNEQFF
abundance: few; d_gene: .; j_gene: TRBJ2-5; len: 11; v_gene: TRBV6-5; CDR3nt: TGTGCCACCCGGGTGGGAGAGACCCAGTACTTC; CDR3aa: CATRVGETQYF
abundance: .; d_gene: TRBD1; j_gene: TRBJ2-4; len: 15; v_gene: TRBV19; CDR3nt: TGTGCCAGTAGTATACTCCTCGGACAGGGGAGCATTCAGTACTTC; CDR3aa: CASSILLGQGSIQYF
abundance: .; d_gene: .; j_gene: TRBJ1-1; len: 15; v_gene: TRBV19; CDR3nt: TGTGCCACTTCGCCGGGCCAGGGAATAAGGACTGAAGCTTTCTTT; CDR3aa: CATSPGQGIRTEAFF
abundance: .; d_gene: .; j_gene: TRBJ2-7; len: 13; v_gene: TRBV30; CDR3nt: TGTGCCTGGAGTGTAGTTCTCACAGGGGAGCAGTACTTC; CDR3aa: CAWSVVLTGEQYF
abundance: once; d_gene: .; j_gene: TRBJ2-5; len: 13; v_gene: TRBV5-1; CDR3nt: TGCGCCAGCAGCAACCCGGGTCAAGAGACCCAGTACTTC; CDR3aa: CASSNPGQETQYF
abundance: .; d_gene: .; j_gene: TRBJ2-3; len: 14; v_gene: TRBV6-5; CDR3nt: TGTGCCAGCAGCCTCAGACAGGGCACAGATACGCAGTATTTT; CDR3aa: CASSLRQGTDTQYF
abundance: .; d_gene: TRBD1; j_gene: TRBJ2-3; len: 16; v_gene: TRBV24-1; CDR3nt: TGTGCCACCAGTGATTCGACAGGGGCTAGCACAGATACGCAGTATTTT; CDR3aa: CATSDSTGASTDTQYF
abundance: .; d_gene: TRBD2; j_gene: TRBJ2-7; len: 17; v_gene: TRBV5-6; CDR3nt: TGTGCCAGCAGCTTGTTCGGTCCAGCGGGAGCTCTCGACGAGCAGTACTTC; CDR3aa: CASSLFGPAGALDEQYF
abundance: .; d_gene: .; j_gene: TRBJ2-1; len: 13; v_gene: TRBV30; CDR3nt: TGTGCCTGGAATAGAGGACTATTGGGTGAGCAGTTCTTC; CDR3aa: CAWNRGLLGEQFF
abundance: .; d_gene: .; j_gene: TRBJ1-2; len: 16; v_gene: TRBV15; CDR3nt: TGTGCCACCAGCAGAGAGGTTCGCAGGGCTAACTATGGCTACACCTTC; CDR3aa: CATSREVRRANYGYTF
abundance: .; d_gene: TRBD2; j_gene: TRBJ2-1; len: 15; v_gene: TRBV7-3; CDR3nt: TGTGCCAGCAGCTTAAAGTTAGCGGGGGACAATGAGCAGTTCTTC; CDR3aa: CASSLKLAGDNEQFF
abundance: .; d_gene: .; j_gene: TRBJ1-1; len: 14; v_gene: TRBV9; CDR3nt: TGTGCCAGCTCCCCTCGGGGGTCGGATACTGAAGCTTTCTTT; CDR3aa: CASSPRGSDTEAFF
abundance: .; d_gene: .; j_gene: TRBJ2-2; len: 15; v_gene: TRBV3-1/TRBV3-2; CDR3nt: TGTGCCAGCAGCCCGCGGGGCAGTTCCACCGGGGAGCTGTTTTTT; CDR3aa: CASSPRGSSTGELFF
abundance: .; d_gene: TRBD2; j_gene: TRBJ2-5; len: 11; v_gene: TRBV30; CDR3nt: TGTGCCTGGCAGGGAGGGGAGACCCAGTACTTC; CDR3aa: CAWQGGETQYF
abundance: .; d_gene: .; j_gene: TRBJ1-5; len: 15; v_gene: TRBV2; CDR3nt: TGTGCCAGCAGTGAAGGCCAGGGTAGTTATCAGCCCCAGCATTTT; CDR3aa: CASSEGQGSYQPQHF
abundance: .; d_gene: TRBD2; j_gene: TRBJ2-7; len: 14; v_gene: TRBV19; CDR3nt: TGTGCCAGTAGTATAACGGGAGGGGAGTACGAGCAGTACTTC; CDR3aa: CASSITGGEYEQYF
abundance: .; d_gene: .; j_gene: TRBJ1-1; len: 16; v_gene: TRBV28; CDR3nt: TGTGCCAGCAGCCCCATATTGGGCAGAGGGAGCACTGAAGCTTTCTTT; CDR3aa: CASSPILGRGSTEAFF
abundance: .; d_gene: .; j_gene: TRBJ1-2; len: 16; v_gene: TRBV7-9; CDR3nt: TGTGCCAGCAGCTTCGGAAAGGGGGAATCGCACTATGGCTACACCTTC; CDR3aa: CASSFGKGESHYGYTF
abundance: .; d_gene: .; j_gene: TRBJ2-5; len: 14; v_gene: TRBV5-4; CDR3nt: TGTGCCAGCAGCTTGGGTAACGGGAAAGAGACCCAGTACTTC; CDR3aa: CASSLGNGKETQYF
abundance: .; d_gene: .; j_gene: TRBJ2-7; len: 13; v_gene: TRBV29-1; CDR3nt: TGCAGCGTTGCGGCCCAGGCCTCCTACGAGCAGTACTTC; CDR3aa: CSVAAQASYEQYF